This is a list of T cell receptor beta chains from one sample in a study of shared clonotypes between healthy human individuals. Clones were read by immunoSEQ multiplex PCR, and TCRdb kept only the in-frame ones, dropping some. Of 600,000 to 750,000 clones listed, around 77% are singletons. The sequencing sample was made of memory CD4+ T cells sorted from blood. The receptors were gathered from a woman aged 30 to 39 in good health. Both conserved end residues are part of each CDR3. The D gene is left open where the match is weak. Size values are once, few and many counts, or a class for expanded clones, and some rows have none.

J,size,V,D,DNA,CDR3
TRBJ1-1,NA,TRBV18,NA,TGTGCCATATCCTCCGGTGAAGCTTTCTTT,CAISSGEAFF
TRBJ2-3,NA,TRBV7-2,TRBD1,TGTGCCAGCAGCTTAGGCAGGGGGCGCACAGATACGCAGTATTTT,CASSLGRGRTDTQYF
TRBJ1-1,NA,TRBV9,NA,TGTGCCAGCAGCGTAGACTATATGAACACTGAAGCTTTCTTT,CASSVDYMNTEAFF
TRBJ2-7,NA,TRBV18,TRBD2,TGTGCCAGCTCACCTGGCGGGGGGGCGAGAGAGCAGTACTTC,CASSPGGGAREQYF
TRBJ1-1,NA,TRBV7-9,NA,TGTGCCAGCAGCTTAACTTCCGGGGGATTAAGGAGGGTTAGCACTGAAGCTTTCTTT,CASSLTSGGLRRVSTEAFF
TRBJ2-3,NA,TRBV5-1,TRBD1,TGCGCCAGCAGCTTGGGAGGGGGCCCCACCACAGATACGCAGTATTTT,CASSLGGGPTTDTQYF
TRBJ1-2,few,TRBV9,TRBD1,TGTGCCAGCACCGACGACAGGGTGGGCTACACCTTC,CASTDDRVGYTF
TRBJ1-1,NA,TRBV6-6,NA,TGTGCCAGCAACGCGGGGGCGCGCACTGAAGCTTTCTTT,CASNAGARTEAFF
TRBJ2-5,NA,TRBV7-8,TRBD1,TGTGCCAGCAGCTTCGACAGGGGACAAGGGACCCAGTACTTC,CASSFDRGQGTQYF
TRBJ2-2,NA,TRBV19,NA,TGTGCCAGTAGTGGGCCGGGAGAGTATACCGGGGAGCTGTTTTTT,CASSGPGEYTGELFF
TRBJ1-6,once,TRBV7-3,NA,TGTGCCAGCAGCTTTGGGGAGGATTCACCCCTCCACTTT,CASSFGEDSPLHF
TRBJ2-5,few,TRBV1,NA,TGCACCAGCAGCCAAGAGAGGTCTAGCGGGATCGGCGCACAAGAGACCCAGTACTTC,CTSSQERSSGIGAQETQYF
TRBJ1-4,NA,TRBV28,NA,TGTGCCAGCAGTCCGGAAGGGCAGGGTACAACTAATGAAAAACTGTTTTTT,CASSPEGQGTTNEKLFF
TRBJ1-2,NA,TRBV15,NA,TGTGCCACCAGGCCAACGGGGGCGGGGTCGGGCTACACCTTC,CATRPTGAGSGYTF
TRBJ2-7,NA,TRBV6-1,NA,TGTGCCAGCAGTGAACCGGGACCCCGTTTAAGGGCCCAGTACTTC,CASSEPGPRLRAQYF
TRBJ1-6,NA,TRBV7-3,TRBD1,TGTGCCAGCAGCACGAGACAGGGTTCACCCCTCCACTTT,CASSTRQGSPLHF
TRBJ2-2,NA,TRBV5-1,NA,TGCGCCAGCAGCTTGGAAGGAAGGGCAGCCGGGGAGCTGTTTTTT,CASSLEGRAAGELFF
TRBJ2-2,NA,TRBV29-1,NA,TGCAGCGTTGAAGTCAGGCCCAGCACCGGGGAGCTGTTTTTT,CSVEVRPSTGELFF
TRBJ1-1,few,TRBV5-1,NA,TGCGCCAGCAGCTTGGGGCGGAGTCGGGGAGCTTTCTTT,CASSLGRSRGAFF
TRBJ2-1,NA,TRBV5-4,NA,TGTGCCAGCAGCTTGGACGGGACGGGCTCCTACAATGAGCAGTTCTTC,CASSLDGTGSYNEQFF
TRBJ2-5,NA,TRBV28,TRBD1,TGTGCCAGCAGTTTATACAGGGGGCGGGAGACCCAGTACTTC,CASSLYRGRETQYF
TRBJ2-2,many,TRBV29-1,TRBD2,TGCAGCGTTGAAGTAGCGGGAGTGGCCGGGGAGCTGTTTTTT,CSVEVAGVAGELFF
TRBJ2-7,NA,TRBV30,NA,TGTGCCTGGAGTGTAGGATGGGAGCAGTACTTC,CAWSVGWEQYF
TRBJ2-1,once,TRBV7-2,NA,TGTGCCAGCAGCCGCGATCCTAACAATGAGCAGTTCTTC,CASSRDPNNEQFF
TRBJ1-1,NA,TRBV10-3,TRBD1,TGTGCCATCAGTGAGTCCATGGGGACAGGGGGCACTGAAGCTTTCTTT,CAISESMGTGGTEAFF
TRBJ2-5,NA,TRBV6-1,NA,TGTGCCAGCAGTGAGCCGGACAGCGGAGAGACCCAGTACTTC,CASSEPDSGETQYF
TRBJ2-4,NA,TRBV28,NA,TGTGCCAGCAGTTTCCCGGGGCCCGGCGGGGACATTCAGTACTTC,CASSFPGPGGDIQYF
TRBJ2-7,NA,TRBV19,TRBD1,TGTGCCAGTAGTACTTCGACAGGGGACTACGAGCAGTACTTC,CASSTSTGDYEQYF
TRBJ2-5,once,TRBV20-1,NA,TGCAGCACATCATTGCGGGGGACCCAGTACTTC,CSTSLRGTQYF
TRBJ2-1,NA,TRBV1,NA,TGCACCAGCAGCCCACCGGGACTAGCCACTGAGCAGTTCTTC,CTSSPPGLATEQFF
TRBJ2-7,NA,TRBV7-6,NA,TGTGCCAGCAGCTTAGTGGGCAGGGGGGACGAGCAGTACTTC,CASSLVGRGDEQYF
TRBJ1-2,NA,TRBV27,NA,TGTGCCAGCAGTCAAACCCCTCGGGGTAACTATGGCTACACCTTC,CASSQTPRGNYGYTF
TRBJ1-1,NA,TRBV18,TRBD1,TGTGCCAGCTCACCCGACAGGGCCCGGGGGGAAGCTTTCTTT,CASSPDRARGEAFF
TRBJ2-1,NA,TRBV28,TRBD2,TGTGCCAGCAGTTCTAGCGGGAGGGGGACCTACAATGAGCAGTTCTTC,CASSSSGRGTYNEQFF
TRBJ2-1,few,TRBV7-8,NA,TGTGCCAGCAGCTTAGACGCTGGCAGGGTCGATGAGCAGTTCTTC,CASSLDAGRVDEQFF
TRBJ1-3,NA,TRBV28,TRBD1,TGTGCCAGCAGTTTGCGCGGGACAGGGGACACCATATATTTT,CASSLRGTGDTIYF